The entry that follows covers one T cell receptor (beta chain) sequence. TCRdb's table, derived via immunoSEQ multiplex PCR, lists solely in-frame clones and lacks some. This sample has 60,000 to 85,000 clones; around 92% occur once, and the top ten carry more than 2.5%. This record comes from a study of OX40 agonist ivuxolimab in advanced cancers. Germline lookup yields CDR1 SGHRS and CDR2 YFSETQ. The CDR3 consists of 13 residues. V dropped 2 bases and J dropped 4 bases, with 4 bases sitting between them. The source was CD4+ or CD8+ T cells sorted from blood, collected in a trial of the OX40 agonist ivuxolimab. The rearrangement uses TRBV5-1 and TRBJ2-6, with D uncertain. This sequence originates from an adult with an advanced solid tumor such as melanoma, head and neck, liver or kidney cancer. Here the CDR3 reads CASSFEGANVLTF. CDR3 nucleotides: TGCGCCAGCAGCTTCGAGGGGGCCAACGTCCTGACTTTC. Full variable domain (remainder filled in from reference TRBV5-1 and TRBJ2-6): KAGVTQTPRYLIKTRGQQVTLSCSPISGHRSVSWYQQTPGQGLQFLFEYFSETQRNKGNFPGRFSGRQFSNSRSEMNVSTLELGDSALYLCASSFEGANVLTFGAGSRLTVL.